This T cell receptor (beta chain) is drawn from a study of T cells in localized non-small cell lung cancer (dated by TCRdb to the early 2020s). For context, the study as a whole: T cell repertoires of hundreds of early-stage NSCLC patients were analyzed, with tumors being compared against uninvolved tumor-adjacent lungs. The cohort comprised 236 treatment-naïve NSCLC patients with resected, localized lung tumors. The mean age of the NSCLC patients was roughly 63 years, with 130 or so men and 85 to 110 women. Study-wide conclusions, independent of this receptor: Longer overall survival was associated with higher T cell density in blood, whereas shorter survival was associated with higher clonality in adjacent lung. Of the top 100 tumor clones, a median of approximately 60 were detected in paired uninvolved adjacent lung; approximately 28 were also among that lung's top 100. Because multi-region sequencing of the tumors was not done, intratumor heterogeneity could not be ruled out. Since the design was exploratory, TCR variables were selected using unadjusted p-values with no false-discovery rate correction. Uninvolved tumor-adjacent lung showed the highest T cell clonality, higher than tumor, which suggests more focused antigenic responses in the uninvolved tumor-adjacent lung.

At diagnosis, peripheral blood, uninvolved tumor-adjacent lung and tumor were collected and stored as a combination of fresh-frozen and FFPE material. Blood samples were analyzed as peripheral blood mononuclear cells for TCR repertoire profiling. The CDR3 runs 16 amino acids, cysteine and phenylalanine included. The entry retains the CDR3 DNA only, 48 bases that are in frame from base 1. The junction shows trimming of 1 base on V and 13 bases on J, plus 21 bases between the germline ends. Looking up the germline V gene (reference sequence) yields CDR1 SGHKS and CDR2 YYEKEE. The immunoSEQ Assay was used to sequence TCR beta CDR3 regions from DNA. The authors processed their data as follows. T cell density was computed as TCR beta template counts normalized to usable DNA estimated by amplifying housekeeping genes. Richness was estimated with the preseqR package, extrapolating to 400,000 templates for PBMC samples and 120,000 templates for tissue samples. Clonality was defined by subtracting Pielou's evenness from one. To identify tissue-enriched TCRs, differential abundance testing was run on productive amino-acid clonotypes with a minimum total count of 5 and an alpha of 0.1. The Jaccard Index and the Morisita Overlap Index were used to quantify repertoire overlap between compartments. GLIPH grouped TCR beta CDR3s together with public tetramer-defined viral CDR3s, and a viral motif had to include at least three viral sequences and also show V-gene enrichment. TCRdb limited this immuneACCESS table to in-frame rearrangements with V and J called. A share of clones is missing; checked studies link under half to unresolved V genes, and the rest is unexplained. Clonal size and the V and J genes are those of that table, whereas D and trimming came from the DNA. The sample table holds approximately 43,000 clones, of which 85% to 90% were seen once. Together, the top ten hold around 7% of the sample.

To note about this clone: Its antigen is unknown. Within one base of it there is no much larger clone, and no base qualities were kept.

This sequence originates from a woman between 18 and 49 years old with stage III lung adenocarcinoma. The V gene is TRBV5-5 and the J gene is TRBJ1-6; TRBD1 is possibly the D segment (6 matching bases). Sequences were derived from peripheral blood, sampled before any cancer treatment. CDR3 sequence: CASSLSFMRDKDPLHF. The bases are TGTGCCAGCAGCTTGTCCTTTATGAGGGACAAAGACCCCCTCCACTTT.